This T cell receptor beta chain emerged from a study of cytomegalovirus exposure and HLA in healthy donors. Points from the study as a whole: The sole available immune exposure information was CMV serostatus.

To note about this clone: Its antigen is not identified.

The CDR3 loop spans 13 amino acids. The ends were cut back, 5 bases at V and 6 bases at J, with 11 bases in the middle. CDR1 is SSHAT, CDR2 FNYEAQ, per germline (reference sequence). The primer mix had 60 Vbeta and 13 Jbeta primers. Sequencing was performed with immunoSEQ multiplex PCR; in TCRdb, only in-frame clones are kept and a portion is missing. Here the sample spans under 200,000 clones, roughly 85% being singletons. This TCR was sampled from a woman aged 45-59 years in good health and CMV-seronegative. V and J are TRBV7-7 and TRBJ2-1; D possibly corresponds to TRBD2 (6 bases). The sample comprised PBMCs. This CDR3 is CASSPGGSNEQFF. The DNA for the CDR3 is TGTGCCAGCAGCCCTGGAGGGTCCAATGAGCAGTTCTTC.